This T cell receptor beta chain was captured in a study of T-cell memory formation after mild COVID-19. Study-wide results and limits: Second-wave clones reaching peak frequency on day 37 lacked confirmed SARS-CoV-2 specificity. Shrinking CD4+ clones resided mostly in CM and EM, and CD8+ ones in EMRA.

CDR1 and CDR2 (germline): LGHDT, YNNKEL (reference sequence). Trimming took 2 bases from V and 1 from J, leaving 5 bases between them. This CDR3 is 13 amino acids long. This clonotype was seen at least ten times. The antigen is not known. cDNA libraries for TCR alpha and TCR beta, carrying sample barcodes and UMIs, came from 5'RACE with constant-segment primers. TCRdb reanalysed the 5' RACE reads using MiXCR and keeps one entry per CDR3 protein. The sample consists of over 150,000 distinct CDR3 sequences, 10% to 15% of them appearing once. Material for sequencing was PBMCs or a T cell subset sorted from them (not recorded which). V usage is TRBV3-1 and J usage is TRBJ1-1; D not resolved. The sequence was collected from a man in his late teens or twenties who had mild COVID-19 (a few samples of this study predate the infection). Cell type and time point are not known. The CDR3, as DNA: TGTGCCAGCAGCCAACGCCAGAACACTGAAGCTTTCTTT. It yields the protein CASSQRQNTEAFF.